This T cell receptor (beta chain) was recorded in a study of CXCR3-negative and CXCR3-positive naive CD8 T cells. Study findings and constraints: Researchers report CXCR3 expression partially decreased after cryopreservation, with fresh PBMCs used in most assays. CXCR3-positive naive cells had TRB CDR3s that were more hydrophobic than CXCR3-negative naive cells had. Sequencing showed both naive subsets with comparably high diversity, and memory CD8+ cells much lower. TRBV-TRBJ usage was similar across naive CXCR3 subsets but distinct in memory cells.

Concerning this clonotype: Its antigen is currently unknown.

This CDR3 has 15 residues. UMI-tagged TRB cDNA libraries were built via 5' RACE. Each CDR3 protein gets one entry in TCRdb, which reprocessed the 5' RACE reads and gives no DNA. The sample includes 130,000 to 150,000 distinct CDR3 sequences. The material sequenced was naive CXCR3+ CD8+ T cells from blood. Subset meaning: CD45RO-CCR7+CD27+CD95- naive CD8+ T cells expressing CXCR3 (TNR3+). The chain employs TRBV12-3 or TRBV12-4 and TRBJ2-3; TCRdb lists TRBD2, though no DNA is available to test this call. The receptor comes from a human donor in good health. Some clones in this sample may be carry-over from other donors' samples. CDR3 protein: CASRALERATDTQYF.